This T cell receptor beta chain was retrieved from a study of cytomegalovirus exposure and HLA in healthy donors. Whole-study results and caveats: Later analysis placed DRB1 highest and HLA-C lowest in TCR association rates, which differed by HLA locus. Presence/absence analysis assumed near-uniform sequencing depth across donors. A list of around 160 TCR beta chains associated with cytomegalovirus was given.

This clone has more than one count but fewer than ten. Antigen: not known. Unmatched junction bases numbered 7, after V lost 4 bases and J lost 4 bases. This CDR3 is 14 amino acids long. Germline lookup yields CDR1 LNHDA and CDR2 SQIVND (reference sequence). The PCR contained 60 Vbeta and 13 Jbeta primers. TCRdb's table, derived via immunoSEQ multiplex PCR, lists solely in-frame clones and lacks some. This repertoire shows 75,000 to 100,000 clones, roughly 73% found once; its top ten account for under 4.5%. The sample comprised PBMCs. V is TRBV19 and J is TRBJ2-7; 7 bases agree with TRBD2. The clonotype was recovered from a man aged 40-55 years in good health and CMV-seronegative. The CDR3 sequence: CASSRTRAPYEQYF. The CDR3 region has the DNA TGTGCCAGTAGTAGGACTAGGGCCCCTTACGAGCAGTACTTC.